This record concerns one T cell receptor (beta chain) sequence. The antigen is unknown. The sample comes from a study of beta chain features in type 1 diabetes. Study-level points and caveats: When Type 1 diabetes patients were examined, their TCRB CDR3s proved moderately but significantly shorter in all four CD4+ subsets. Reduced insertions and increased deletions marked VDJ junctions in type 1 diabetes patients. Patients' naive, central memory and regulatory TCRB repertoires appeared more alike than those of healthy donors.

Germline-derived CDR1 and CDR2 are GTSNPN and SVGIG (reference sequence). The CDR3 has 13 residues. The V gene lost 5 bases and the J gene lost 3 bases, with 10 bases spanning the gap. Each sorted population was over 98% pure. Reverse transcribing all isolated RNA meant expressed TCRB transcripts were sequenced. Using immunoSEQ multiplex PCR, the repertoire was profiled, and TCRdb retains in-frame clones only, with some absent. This table holds about 45,000 clones, 65% to 70% found once. The genes are TRBV30 and TRBJ1-4, with D unclear. Sequencing input: Tregs from blood. The receptor was isolated from a woman aged 18-29 years with type 1 diabetes. CDR3 amino acids: CAWGWRPNEKLFF. CDR3 sequence (DNA): TGTGCCTGGGGCTGGAGACCTAATGAAAAACTGTTTTTT.